The 18 T cell receptor beta chains listed next were all sequenced from one sample in a study of cytomegalovirus exposure and HLA in healthy donors (dated by TCRdb to 2017 to 2019). To prepare the library, the immunoSEQ multiplex PCR assay was applied. For the multiplex PCR, a mixture combining 60 forward primers for TCR Vbeta segments and 13 reverse primers for TCR Jbeta segments was used. The clones in this table, taken by TCRdb from immuneACCESS, are in-frame only. Not every clone is retained; where verified, under half of the shortfall comes from an unresolved V gene, and the cause of the rest is unknown. The sample data list some 150,000 clones, and approximately 87% of these were observed just once. The ten biggest clones cover more than 1.5% of the sample. Sequenced sample: PBMCs. The receptor set was obtained from a man aged 35-49 years in good health and CMV-seronegative.

The J gene is TRBJ2-7, the V gene TRBV6-5; 8 nucleotides line up with TRBD1. The germline CDR1 and CDR2 sequences are MNHEY and SVGAGI. The ends lost 0 bases at V and 6 bases at J; junction bases unmatched: 7. The CDR3 has 15 residues. This chain's CDR3 is CASSYSGRGRCEQYF. Written as DNA, the CDR3 is TGTGCCAGCAGTTACTCGGGCAGGGGGCGATGCGAGCAGTACTTC.

The chain joins TRBV6-5 to TRBJ1-2; possible D gene TRBD1, 6 bases. V dropped 6 bases and J dropped 8 bases, with 22 bases sitting between them. CDR1 MNHEY and CDR2 SVGAGI come from the germline V gene. The CDR3 sequence is 15 residues long. This chain's CDR3 is CASSPPGHEGRGYTF. CDR3 nucleotides: TGTGCCAGCAGCCCTCCGGGACATGAAGGGCGAGGCTACACCTTC.

The gene calls are TRBV19 and TRBJ1-5; 9 bases agree with TRBD1. After removal of 7 bases from V and 5 bases from J, the junction contained 12 bases not matched to a gene. Germline lookup yields CDR1 LNHDA and CDR2 SQIVND (reference sequence). There are 16 residues in the CDR3. Here the CDR3 reads CASMGLGQGAHQPQHF. CDR3 DNA sequence: TGTGCCAGTATGGGTCTGGGACAGGGAGCTCATCAGCCCCAGCATTTT.

The chain has TRBV2 and TRBJ1-2; 8 positions agree with TRBD1. Germline V CDR1 and CDR2: SNHLY, FYNNEI. This CDR3 has 13 amino acids. J gave up 4 bases and V 7 bases, and 5 bases lay outside the gene matches. Here the CDR3 DNA reads TGTGCCAGCACACAGGACAGGGTCTATGGCTACACCTTC. Translation: CASTQDRVYGYTF.

The chain is built from TRBV30 and TRBJ1-4; tentative D call: TRBD1 (5 bases). The germline CDR1 and CDR2 sequences are GTSNPN and SVGIG (reference sequence). The CDR3 has 13 residues. The V gene lost 3 bases and the J gene lost 8 bases, with 13 bases spanning the gap. CDR3 DNA sequence: TGTGCCTGGAGGGGAGGGGTAGCAGAAAAACTGTTTTTT. It translates to CAWRGGVAEKLFF.

The chain joins TRBV11-3 to TRBJ2-2, with 8 positions matching TRBD2. The CDR3 length is 15 residues. CDR1 is SGHNT and CDR2 is YENEEA in the germline V gene. The junction had 9 bases not matched to a gene; V was cut back by 5 bases and J by 7 bases. This chain's CDR3 is CASSQRGGGFGELFF. CDR3 coding DNA: TGTGCCAGCAGCCAGAGAGGCGGGGGGTTCGGGGAGCTGTTTTTT.

CDR3 residues: CASSSGLESVQFF. CDR3 sequence (DNA): TGTGCCAGCAGCTCAGGACTAGAGTCGGTGCAGTTCTTC. The gene calls are TRBV7-3 and TRBJ2-1; 7 positions match TRBD2. The CDR3 consists of 13 residues. Germline values: CDR1 SGHTA, CDR2 FQGTGA. The junction had 9 bases not matched to a gene; V was cut back by 4 bases and J by 12 bases.

This clone has a single count. This chain uses TRBV7-6 with TRBJ2-7, with 9 positions matching TRBD2. Germline lookup yields CDR1 SGHVS and CDR2 FNYEAQ. The ends lost 3 bases at V and 3 bases at J; junction bases unmatched: 3. This CDR3 comprises 14 residues. The chain's CDR3 is CASSLETSGYEQYF. In DNA form, the CDR3 reads TGTGCCAGCAGCTTGGAGACTAGCGGCTACGAGCAGTACTTC.

This chain links TRBV10-3 with TRBJ2-1, with TRBD2 matching 11 bases. The germline CDR1 and CDR2 sequences are ENHRY and SYGVKD. The CDR3 covers 20 residues. V trimming: 6 bases; J trimming: 3 bases; junction bases outside the gene matches: 19. CDR3 loop: CAIRGGEGGSGLAVYNEQFF. In DNA form, the CDR3 reads TGTGCCATCAGGGGAGGAGAAGGGGGTTCGGGACTAGCGGTCTACAATGAGCAGTTCTTC.

There are a few counts of this clone. V is TRBV5-1 and J is TRBJ1-1; 8 bases match TRBD1. The CDR3 runs to 14 residues. The V gene end was trimmed by 4 bases and the J gene end by 4 bases; junction bases not matched to a gene: 6. CDR1 SGHRS and CDR2 YFSETQ come from the germline V gene. The CDR3 is CASSNDRGGTEAFF. The CDR3 DNA reads as TGCGCCAGCAGCAACGACAGGGGCGGCACTGAAGCTTTCTTT.

V is TRBV4-2 and J is TRBJ2-1; D possibly corresponds to TRBD2 (6 bases). V gave up 1 base and J gave up 0 bases, with 7 bases separating them. CDR3 length: 15 amino acids. Germline assignment: CDR1 LGHNA and CDR2 YNFKEQ. The DNA of the CDR3 is TGTGCCAGCAGCCAAGTCGGGAGCTCCTACAATGAGCAGTTCTTC. Protein product: CASSQVGSSYNEQFF.

This chain links TRBV9 with TRBJ1-1; the D gene is possibly TRBD1 (6 bases). The CDR3 is 16 amino acids. Germline-derived CDR1 and CDR2 are SGDLS and YYNGEE. The V and J ends lost 4 bases and 1 base respectively, with 17 bases between them. CDR3: CASSPQTGPANTEAFF. The CDR3, as DNA: TGTGCCAGCAGCCCTCAGACAGGCCCTGCGAACACTGAAGCTTTCTTT.

The V call is TRBV7-2, the J call TRBJ2-3; unclear D gene. V lost 5 bases and J lost 1, with 10 bases in between. This CDR3 spans 14 amino acids. CDR1 is SGHTA, CDR2 FQGNSA, per germline. The CDR3 protein is CASSPMAGTDTQYF. CDR3 sequence (DNA): TGTGCCAGCAGCCCTATGGCGGGCACAGATACGCAGTATTTT.

The gene calls are TRBV19 and TRBJ2-3; the match to TRBD1 covers 7 bases. The CDR3 totals 15 residues. CDR1 is LNHDA and CDR2 is SQIVND in the germline V gene (reference sequence). After removal of 5 bases from V and 3 bases from J, the junction contained 8 bases not matched to a gene. The CDR3 sequence: CASSRDSGWTDTQYF. CDR3 nucleotide sequence: TGTGCCAGTAGTCGGGACAGTGGGTGGACAGATACGCAGTATTTT.

The genes are TRBV14 and TRBJ2-1, with TRBD2 matching over 10 bases. Trimming at V came to 1 base and at J to 4 bases, leaving 1 base not matched to a gene. Germline CDR1 SGHDN, CDR2 FVKESK. The CDR3 length is 15 residues. DNA for the CDR3: TGTGCCAGCAGCCAAGTAGCGGGGGGATACAATGAGCAGTTCTTC. Its translation: CASSQVAGGYNEQFF.

The chain employs TRBV18 and TRBJ1-1, with 7 bases matching TRBD1. The CDR3 spans 14 residues. The ends lost 3 bases at V and 6 bases at J; junction bases unmatched: 7. CDR1 and CDR2 from the germline V gene are KGHSH and LQKENI. The CDR3 nucleotides read TGTGCCAGCTCACCTACAGGGGAGGTGTCTGAAGCTTTCTTT. Amino acids: CASSPTGEVSEAFF.

The chain has TRBV5-4 and TRBJ1-1, with a possible D match to TRBD1 (6 bases). Trimming left V 4 bases short and J 2 bases short, with 9 bases between. Germline values: CDR1 SGHNT, CDR2 YYREEE (reference sequence). The CDR3 sequence is 13 residues long. CDR3 amino acids: CASSGGQNTEAFF. CDR3 sequence (DNA): TGTGCCAGCAGCGGGGGACAAAACACTGAAGCTTTCTTT.

This clone was seen only once. V and J are TRBV25-1 and TRBJ2-7, with a possible D match to TRBD1 (7 bases). Germline CDR1 reads MGHDK; CDR2 reads SYGVNS. V lost 2 bases and J lost 3, with 20 bases in between. The CDR3 is 17 amino acids. CDR3 in amino acids: CASSEILRDRSHYEQYF. The CDR3 DNA reads TGTGCCAGCAGTGAAATCTTGCGGGACAGAAGCCACTACGAGCAGTACTTC.